This T cell receptor beta chain was found in a study of blood T cell repertoires in COVID-19. Study-wide background: The cDNA or gDNA used as material had been derived from T cells, B-cell-depleted T cells, or PBMCs.

The protocol was immunoSEQ multiplex PCR, while the TCRdb copy is restricted to in-frame clones and leaves out a portion. The sample lists about 270,000 clones, roughly 86% occurring once. Germline V gene lookup returns CDR1 SGHAT and CDR2 FQDESV (reference sequence). The junction had 3 bases not matched to a gene; V was cut back by 5 bases and J by 3 bases. This CDR3 spans 13 amino acids. The sequenced sample consisted of peripheral blood. The rearrangement uses TRBV11-1 and TRBJ2-7, with 8 bases aligning to TRBD1. The TCR comes from a woman aged 50 to 60 with acute or convalescent COVID-19. The chain's CDR3 is CASSPGGRYEQYF. The DNA of the CDR3 is TGTGCCAGCAGCCCAGGGGGCCGCTACGAGCAGTACTTC.